The 32 T cell receptor beta chains reported below all come from one sample, sequenced in a study of blood T cells in healthy people across ages. A second 7 to 11 cycle PCR used barcoded and J-beta primers. Each CDR3 protein is one row after TCRdb ran MiXCR on the 5' RACE reads. The profile shows some 1.7 million distinct CDR3 sequences, roughly 30% of them singletons. The material sequenced was blood. These TCRs come from a woman aged 25 to 39 in good health.

This clonotype was detected only a few times. This rearrangement joins TRBV20-1 to TRBJ1-6; 7 bases agree with TRBD1. Germline V gene data show CDR1 as DFQATT and CDR2 as SNEGSKA (reference sequence). After removal of 2 bases from V and 10 bases from J, the junction contained 14 bases not matched to a gene. The CDR3 is 16 amino acids. CDR3 loop: CSARSGPQGMGSPLHF. The CDR3 DNA reads as TGCAGTGCTAGATCGGGGCCACAGGGGATGGGGTCACCCCTCCACTTT.

This chain connects TRBV6-5 to TRBJ1-2; 9 bases align to TRBD1. CDR3 length equals 15 residues. Germline values: CDR1 MNHEY, CDR2 SVGAGI. Losses at the gene ends were 2 bases for V and 3 bases for J; bases not matched to a gene: 4. The DNA for the CDR3 is TGTGCCAGCAGTTACCGGGGACAGGGCTACTATGGCTACACCTTC. This encodes CASSYRGQGYYGYTF.

This clonotype has only a few counts. The rearrangement links TRBV6-6 to TRBJ2-2; 10 bases fit TRBD1. This CDR3 region has 16 residues. Per germline, CDR1 MNHNY and CDR2 SVGAGI (reference sequence). V was pared by 6 bases and J by 2 bases, with 6 bases of the junction left unmatched. CDR3 protein: CASRTRDRGNTGELFF. The CDR3 DNA is TGTGCCAGCAGAACCCGGGACAGGGGCAACACCGGGGAGCTGTTTTTT.

As regards this clonotype: A read error may explain this, as a much larger clone is one base away. V usage is TRBV12-3 or TRBV12-4 and J usage is TRBJ2-1; D remains ambiguous. This CDR3 region has 13 residues. V was trimmed by 0 bases and J by 3 bases, leaving 3 bases between them. The CDR3 is CASSLACYNEQFF. CDR3 bases: TGTGCCAGCAGTTTAGCCTGCTACAATGAGCAGTTCTTC.

The rearrangement uses TRBV27 and TRBJ2-7; tentatively, D is TRBD1 or TRBD2 (6 bases each). Germline V CDR1 and CDR2: MNHEY, SMNVEV (reference sequence). The ends were cut back, 7 bases at V and 5 bases at J, with 18 bases in the middle. The CDR3 is 14 amino acids. The CDR3 region is CASKSGGGIHEQYF. The CDR3 DNA sequence: TGTGCCAGCAAATCCGGAGGGGGGATACACGAGCAGTACTTC.

The chain couples TRBV2 to TRBJ1-1; D is possibly TRBD1 (5 bases). V was cut by 7 bases and J by 8 bases, with 8 bases left in between. CDR3 length equals 10 residues. From germline, CDR1 is SNHLY and CDR2 FYNNEI. The CDR3 nucleotides read TGTGCCAGCACGGACATAGAAGCTTTCTTT. Translation gives CASTDIEAFF.

This rearrangement joins TRBV29-1 to TRBJ1-5; 7 positions match TRBD1. After removal of 7 bases from V and 8 bases from J, the junction contained 11 bases not matched to a gene. Germline CDR1 is SQVTM and CDR2 is ANQGSEA. There are 13 residues in the CDR3. In DNA form, the CDR3 reads TGCAGCGCCAAAGAACAGGGGAGCGAGCCCCAGCATTTT. It encodes CSAKEQGSEPQHF.

This chain links TRBV5-1 with TRBJ2-3, with 8 positions matching TRBD1. The V and J ends lost 2 bases and 4 bases, in that order; junction bases with no gene match: 3. The CDR3 length is 14 residues. Looked up from germline, CDR1 is SGHRS and CDR2 is YFSETQ. The CDR3: CASSFQGAPDTQYF. The DNA of the CDR3 is TGCGCCAGCAGCTTCCAGGGGGCACCAGATACGCAGTATTTT.

This chain uses TRBV12-3 or TRBV12-4 with TRBJ2-7, with 7 bases fitting TRBD1. The CDR3 is made up of 17 amino acids. The trim removed 6 bases at V and 6 bases at J, leaving 20 bases unmatched. CDR3 residues: CASSGRITGAFLREQYF. The CDR3 DNA is TGTGCCAGCAGCGGACGCATTACAGGGGCCTTTTTACGCGAGCAGTACTTC.

This clonotype was counted a few times. This chain joins TRBV7-2 and TRBJ2-3; possible D gene TRBD2, 6 bases. Trimming left V 1 base short and J 6 bases short, with 26 bases between. Germline assignment: CDR1 SGHTA and CDR2 FQGNSA. There are 19 residues in the CDR3. The CDR3 loop reads CASSLDSPHLRGGWDTQYF. CDR3 nucleotide sequence: TGTGCCAGCAGCTTAGACTCCCCGCATCTTAGGGGAGGCTGGGATACGCAGTATTTT.

The chain recombines TRBV6-5 with TRBJ2-1, with 9 bases that match TRBD2. CDR3 length: 15 amino acids. The V gene's germline CDR1 is MNHEY and CDR2 SVGAGI. The V gene end was trimmed by 6 bases and the J gene end by 5 bases; junction bases not matched to a gene: 8. CDR3 region: CASSSETSGNNEQFF. The CDR3 DNA reads TGTGCCAGCAGCTCAGAGACTAGCGGAAACAATGAGCAGTTCTTC.

This clonotype was counted only a few times. The V gene is TRBV3-1, the J gene TRBJ2-7; D is perhaps TRBD1 or TRBD2 (5 bases each). V lost 4 bases, J lost 2 bases, and 21 bases lay in between. The CDR3 has 17 amino acids. Per germline, CDR1 LGHDT and CDR2 YNNKEL (reference sequence). Here the CDR3 reads CASSRTIRGGPAYEQYF. DNA for the CDR3: TGTGCCAGCAGCCGAACCATTCGGGGCGGGCCAGCCTACGAGCAGTACTTC.

This clonotype was picked up many times. J is TRBJ2-7 and V is TRBV20-1; D unclear. The CDR3 runs to 12 residues. V was pared by 6 bases and J by 6 bases, with 15 bases between. Germline lookup yields CDR1 DFQATT and CDR2 SNEGSKA (reference sequence). This CDR3 reads CSAADKRREQYF. The CDR3 nucleotides read TGCAGTGCCGCCGACAAGCGACGCGAGCAGTACTTC.

In the case of this clonotype: One junction end does not reproduce the germline sequence, and a read error may be involved. The chain combines TRBV7-9 with TRBJ1-1, with 8 bases aligning to TRBD1. This CDR3 contains 13 residues. Germline V gives CDR1 SEHNR, CDR2 FQNEAQ (reference sequence). The CDR3 DNA reads TGTGCCGGCAGCTTAGTCTCAGGGGGCCCAGCTTTCTTT. It yields the protein CAGSLVSGGPAFF.

The chain is built from TRBV5-1 and TRBJ2-7; D gene ambiguous. The CDR3 length is 14 residues. V was shortened by 2 bases and J by 3 bases, with 12 bases between the two germline ends. The germline CDR1 and CDR2 sequences are SGHRS and YFSETQ. CDR3 protein: CASSLRSSGYEQYF. The CDR3 DNA reads as TGCGCCAGCAGCTTAAGGTCCTCCGGCTACGAGCAGTACTTC. Full variable domain (outside the CDR3, taken from reference TRBV5-1 and TRBJ2-7): KAGVTQTPRYLIKTRGQQVTLSCSPISGHRSVSWYQQTPGQGLQFLFEYFSETQRNKGNFPGRFSGRQFSNSRSEMNVSTLELGDSALYLCASSLRSSGYEQYFGPGTRLTVT.

V usage is TRBV5-1 and J usage is TRBJ1-1, with 11 bases matching TRBD1. The germline V gene has CDR1 SGHRS and CDR2 YFSETQ. This CDR3 spans 15 amino acids. The V gene end was trimmed by 4 bases and the J gene end by 7 bases; junction bases not matched to a gene: 9. The CDR3 spells CASSEGTGGKREAFF. CDR3 nucleotide sequence: TGCGCCAGCAGCGAAGGGACAGGGGGTAAACGTGAAGCTTTCTTT.

This clonotype was recorded a few times. The chain employs TRBV30 and TRBJ1-2; D gene unclear. V was shortened by 1 base and J by 8 bases, with 20 bases between the two germline ends. Germline CDR1 is GTSNPN and CDR2 is SVGIG (reference sequence). This CDR3 has 15 amino acids. CDR3 in DNA: TGTGCCTGGAGTGCCCCACTTCCAAGCACGGAGGGCTACACCTTC. Residues: CAWSAPLPSTEGYTF.

This clonotype occurred a few times. CDR3 DNA sequence: TGCAGCGGACAGGCCCTTCTGAACACTGAAGCTTTCTTT. Translated: CSGQALLNTEAFF. The chain recombines TRBV29-1 with TRBJ1-1; the D gene is possibly TRBD1 (6 bases). The CDR3 has 13 amino acids. The ends were cut back, 7 bases at V and 0 bases at J, with 12 bases in the middle. Germline V gives CDR1 SQVTM, CDR2 ANQGSEA. Supplemented by reference TRBV29-1 and TRBJ1-1, the full variable domain reads SAVISQKPSRDICQRGTSLTIQCQVDSQVTMMFWYRQQPGQSLTLIATANQGSEATYESGFVIDKFPISRPNLTFSTLTVSNMSPEDSSIYLCSGQALLNTEAFFGQGTRLTVV.

V is TRBV27 and J is TRBJ1-2; D might be TRBD1 (5 bases). The V end lost 6 bases, the J end lost 1 base, and 21 bases lay between the germline ends. CDR1 and CDR2 from the germline V gene are MNHEY and SMNVEV (reference sequence). The CDR3 has 17 residues. The DNA for the CDR3 is TGTGCCAGCAGGCCGACCTTGGGAGGGGCTTATAACTATGGCTACACCTTC. Its translation: CASRPTLGGAYNYGYTF.

This clonotype was recorded at least ten times. The rearrangement joins TRBV20-1 to TRBJ1-2; the D gene is possibly TRBD1 (6 bases). The CDR3 loop spans 12 amino acids. In germline, CDR1 is DFQATT, CDR2 SNEGSKA (reference sequence). V was clipped by 3 bases and J by 3 bases, with 8 bases between them. The CDR3 DNA follows: TGCAGTGCTAGCTCAGGGGACTATGGCTACACCTTC. Its protein product is CSASSGDYGYTF.

There are many counts of this clonotype. CDR3 in DNA: TGTGCCAGCAGCTTGGCGGGGGGCCCCCAGTACTTC. It translates to CASSLAGGPQYF. The chain links TRBV5-5 to TRBJ2-5, with a possible D match to TRBD2 (7 bases). The germline CDR1 and CDR2 sequences are SGHKS and YYEKEE (reference sequence). CDR3 length equals 12 residues. Deletions cut 0 bases from V and 9 bases from J, with 9 bases between.

This clonotype appeared a few times. V gene TRBV19 combines with J gene TRBJ1-2, with 7 bases aligning to TRBD1. The CDR3 length is 12 residues. Trimming removed 11 bases from V and 1 base from J; junction bases left unmatched: 4. CDR1 and CDR2 from the germline V gene are LNHDA and SQIVND (reference sequence). CDR3 sequence reads: CAAGGNNYGYTF. The CDR3 region has the DNA TGTGCCGCAGGGGGAAATAACTATGGCTACACCTTC.

This clonotype was seen ten or more times. The V call is TRBV6-5, the J call TRBJ2-1, with TRBD2 matching over 14 bases. This CDR3 is 15 amino acids long. Germline loops: CDR1 MNHEY, CDR2 SVGAGI. The J segment lost 8 bases and the V segment lost 6 bases, leaving 6 bases of the junction unmatched. DNA for the CDR3: TGTGCCAGCAGCCGGACTAGCGGGGGGTCGGATGAGCAGTTCTTC. Protein sequence: CASSRTSGGSDEQFF.

The chain uses TRBV12-3 or TRBV12-4 and TRBJ2-1, with 10 bases aligning to TRBD1. V lost 7 bases, J lost 8 bases, and 11 bases stayed unmatched. There are 15 residues in the CDR3. The CDR3 loop is CASKLGQGESYEQFF. The CDR3, as DNA: TGTGCCAGCAAGTTAGGACAGGGGGAATCGTATGAGCAGTTCTTC.

The chain has TRBV20-1 and TRBJ2-1; D assignment may be TRBD1 or TRBD2 (5 bases each). The V end was cut by 0 bases, the J end by 8 bases, with 11 bases between. This CDR3 is 13 amino acids long. Per the germline V gene, CDR1 is DFQATT and CDR2 is SNEGSKA (reference sequence). CDR3 nucleotide sequence: TGCAGTGCTAGAGAGGGAGTCAGGGATGAGCAGTTCTTC. Translated, it gives CSAREGVRDEQFF.

J is TRBJ2-1 and V is TRBV29-1, with TRBD2 identical over 14 bases. This CDR3 spans 17 amino acids. The junction had 6 bases not matched to a gene; V was cut back by 3 bases and J by 2 bases. CDR1 SQVTM and CDR2 ANQGSEA come from the germline V gene. Written as DNA, the CDR3 is TGCAGCGTTGATCGTGGACTAGCGGGGGGCCCCTACAATGAGCAGTTCTTC. Residues: CSVDRGLAGGPYNEQFF.

This clonotype was recorded a few times. The genes are TRBV24-1 and TRBJ2-3, with 9 nucleotides matching TRBD1. V was clipped by 3 bases and J by 3 bases; unmatched bases: 6. From germline, CDR1 is KGHDR and CDR2 SFDVKD. This CDR3 contains 16 residues. For the CDR3, the DNA is TGTGCCACCAGTGATCGGGGACAGGGTGTGACAGATACGCAGTATTTT. This translates into CATSDRGQGVTDTQYF.

The rearrangement links TRBV20-1 to TRBJ1-5, with D possibly matching TRBD1 (5 bases). V lost 2 bases to trimming and J lost 4 bases, with 18 bases between them. Germline CDR1 is DFQATT and CDR2 is SNEGSKA (reference sequence). The CDR3 is 16 amino acids. The CDR3 sequence: CSARRQGEGLNQPQHF. The DNA of the CDR3 is TGCAGTGCTAGACGGCAGGGTGAGGGGTTAAATCAGCCCCAGCATTTT.

This clonotype appeared many times. This rearrangement joins TRBV5-5 to TRBJ2-7; D is perhaps TRBD2 (6 bases). From germline, CDR1 is SGHKS and CDR2 YYEKEE (reference sequence). The CDR3 covers 15 residues. With 3 bases removed from V and 0 bases from J, the gap between germline ends came to 13 bases. CDR3 amino acids: CASSSLATSSYEQYF. CDR3 in DNA: TGTGCCAGCAGCTCGCTAGCGACAAGCTCCTACGAGCAGTACTTC.

This chain uses TRBV5-1 with TRBJ2-1; perhaps D is TRBD1 or TRBD2 (6 bases each). Germline loops: CDR1 SGHRS, CDR2 YFSETQ. Trimming pared 0 bases from V and 4 bases from J, leaving 17 bases between. The CDR3 runs 17 residues. The CDR3 DNA reads as TGCGCCAGCAGCTTGGCCGAGAGCGGAGGGGGTTACAATGAGCAGTTCTTC. It codes for CASSLAESGGGYNEQFF. Variable domain in full (rest from reference TRBV5-1 and TRBJ2-1): KAGVTQTPRYLIKTRGQQVTLSCSPISGHRSVSWYQQTPGQGLQFLFEYFSETQRNKGNFPGRFSGRQFSNSRSEMNVSTLELGDSALYLCASSLAESGGGYNEQFFGPGTRLTVL.

This clonotype was picked up a small number of times. The gene calls are TRBV15 and TRBJ1-1; 8 bases match TRBD1. The CDR3 spans 14 residues. V lost 5 bases, J lost 0 bases, and 2 bases stayed unmatched. Germline V gives CDR1 LNHNV, CDR2 YYDKDF (reference sequence). The CDR3 region has the DNA TGTGCCACCAGCTCGGACAGGGTGAACACTGAAGCTTTCTTT. It yields the protein CATSSDRVNTEAFF.

The genes are TRBV6-1 and TRBJ2-7; D is uncertain. Germline-derived CDR1 and CDR2 are MNHNS and SASEGT. The CDR3 spans 15 residues. V lost 1 base, J lost 2 bases, and 12 bases lay in between. Here the CDR3 reads CASSEGWVATYEQYF. CDR3 nucleotides: TGTGCCAGCAGTGAAGGTTGGGTCGCCACCTACGAGCAGTACTTC.